Listed below are T cell receptor beta chains from one sample, sequenced in a study of blood T cell repertoires in COVID-19. The data were produced by immunoSEQ multiplex PCR, yet TCRdb's version contains in-frame clones alone and is incomplete. Of about 160,000 clones in the sample, roughly 88% were seen once. What was sequenced was peripheral blood. These receptors all come from a man between 18 and 29 years old with acute or convalescent COVID-19. CDR3s include the opening cysteine and the closing phenylalanine or tryptophan. A D gene is named only where the DNA matches it firmly. For some rows the clone size is stated as once, few or many, or as a class when expanded; others skip it.

D gene: .; V gene: TRBV29-1; clone size: .; J gene: TRBJ1-1; CDR3 DNA: TGCAGCGCACAAAGTGCAGGGGATTACACTGAAGCTTTCTTT; CDR3 protein: CSAQSAGDYTEAFF
D gene: .; V gene: TRBV6-2/TRBV6-3; clone size: few; J gene: TRBJ1-5; CDR3 DNA: TGTGCCAGCAGTTACTCGCTTCGGGGAATGAGCAATCAGCCCCAGCATTTT; CDR3 protein: CASSYSLRGMSNQPQHF
D gene: .; V gene: TRBV9; clone size: .; J gene: TRBJ1-2; CDR3 DNA: TGTGCCAGCAGCGTAGTAGCCAATCGCGACTACACCTTC; CDR3 protein: CASSVVANRDYTF
D gene: .; V gene: TRBV30; clone size: .; J gene: TRBJ1-1; CDR3 DNA: TGTGCCTGGAGTGAGACAGGCACTGAAGCTTTCTTT; CDR3 protein: CAWSETGTEAFF
D gene: TRBD2; V gene: TRBV9; clone size: .; J gene: TRBJ2-3; CDR3 DNA: TGTGCCAGCAGCCCGACTAGCGTCACAGATACGCAGTATTTT; CDR3 protein: CASSPTSVTDTQYF
D gene: TRBD2; V gene: TRBV19; clone size: .; J gene: TRBJ2-1; CDR3 DNA: TGTGCCAGTAGTACGAAAACTAGCGGGATCAACAATGAGCAGTTCTTC; CDR3 protein: CASSTKTSGINNEQFF
D gene: .; V gene: TRBV5-1; clone size: .; J gene: TRBJ2-1; CDR3 DNA: TGCGCCAGCAGCTTAGGGGGCGGGATTGAGCAGTTCTTC; CDR3 protein: CASSLGGGIEQFF
D gene: .; V gene: TRBV4-1; clone size: .; J gene: TRBJ1-5; CDR3 DNA: TGCGCCAGCAGCCACGTATCTACAGGTTTTCAGCCCCAGCATTTT; CDR3 protein: CASSHVSTGFQPQHF
D gene: TRBD2; V gene: TRBV3-1/TRBV3-2; clone size: .; J gene: TRBJ2-1; CDR3 DNA: TGTGCCAGCAGCCAAGTAAGAGGGGGACTAGCGGGAGCAGGTGAGCAGTTCTTC; CDR3 protein: CASSQVRGGLAGAGEQFF
D gene: .; V gene: TRBV11-2; clone size: .; J gene: TRBJ1-5; CDR3 DNA: TGTGCCAGCAGCCCAACCGGTCGAGGGAATCAGCCCCAGCATTTT; CDR3 protein: CASSPTGRGNQPQHF
D gene: .; V gene: TRBV9; clone size: few; J gene: TRBJ1-1; CDR3 DNA: TGTGCCAGCAGCGTAGGTGTCACTATGAACACTGAAGCTTTCTTT; CDR3 protein: CASSVGVTMNTEAFF
D gene: .; V gene: TRBV18; clone size: few; J gene: TRBJ1-4; CDR3 DNA: TGTGCCAGCTCACAACAGACTAATAATGAAAAACTGTTTTTT; CDR3 protein: CASSQQTNNEKLFF
D gene: .; V gene: TRBV6-5; clone size: .; J gene: TRBJ2-7; CDR3 DNA: TGTGCCAGCAGTTCTACAGGCTACGAGCAGTACTTC; CDR3 protein: CASSSTGYEQYF
D gene: .; V gene: TRBV6-1; clone size: .; J gene: TRBJ1-6; CDR3 DNA: TGTGCCAGCAGTGAAGCTGCACTGGGACTACCAAGGAGGGCCCTCCACTTT; CDR3 protein: CASSEAALGLPRRALHF
D gene: .; V gene: TRBV27; clone size: .; J gene: TRBJ2-7; CDR3 DNA: TGTGCCAGCAGTCCCAAGTGGGGGGGCGGCTACGAGCAGTACTTC; CDR3 protein: CASSPKWGGGYEQYF
D gene: TRBD2; V gene: TRBV27; clone size: .; J gene: TRBJ2-1; CDR3 DNA: TGTGCCAGCAGTATCCTAACTAGCGGGGGCTTCAATGAGCAGTTCTTC; CDR3 protein: CASSILTSGGFNEQFF
D gene: TRBD1; V gene: TRBV5-1; clone size: .; J gene: TRBJ2-7; CDR3 DNA: TGCGCCAGCAGCTTGACCAGGGGGACCTACGAGCAGTACTTC; CDR3 protein: CASSLTRGTYEQYF
D gene: TRBD1; V gene: TRBV29-1; clone size: .; J gene: TRBJ2-1; CDR3 DNA: TGCAGCGTTGCGGACAGGGCAGCCTACAATGAGCAGTTCTTC; CDR3 protein: CSVADRAAYNEQFF
D gene: .; V gene: TRBV5-1; clone size: .; J gene: TRBJ1-1; CDR3 DNA: TGCGCCAGCAGCTTTACAGGAATGAACACTGAAGCTTTCTTT; CDR3 protein: CASSFTGMNTEAFF
D gene: TRBD1; V gene: TRBV19; clone size: .; J gene: TRBJ1-2; CDR3 DNA: TGTGCCAGTAGTATAAGGGACAGGAACTATGGCTACACCTTC; CDR3 protein: CASSIRDRNYGYTF
D gene: .; V gene: TRBV19; clone size: .; J gene: TRBJ1-1; CDR3 DNA: TGTGCCAGTAGTCCAGGGTGGGGCAGTTCGGGCACTGAAGCTTTCTTT; CDR3 protein: CASSPGWGSSGTEAFF
D gene: TRBD1; V gene: TRBV2; clone size: .; J gene: TRBJ1-2; CDR3 DNA: TGTGCCAGCAGTGCAGCCGGGACAGGGGTGAACTATGGCTACACCTTC; CDR3 protein: CASSAAGTGVNYGYTF
D gene: TRBD1; V gene: TRBV7-7; clone size: .; J gene: TRBJ2-2; CDR3 DNA: TGTGCCAGCAGCTCGCTCGGACAGGTTGGCGGGGAGCTGTTTTTT; CDR3 protein: CASSSLGQVGGELFF
D gene: TRBD1; V gene: TRBV11-2; clone size: .; J gene: TRBJ1-1; CDR3 DNA: TGTGCCAGCAGCCCGGGACAGGGACCGAACACTGAAGCTTTCTTT; CDR3 protein: CASSPGQGPNTEAFF
D gene: TRBD2; V gene: TRBV6-5; clone size: .; J gene: TRBJ2-2; CDR3 DNA: TGTGCCAGCAGCCGACTAGCGGATAACACCGGGGAGCTGTTTTTT; CDR3 protein: CASSRLADNTGELFF
D gene: .; V gene: TRBV18; clone size: .; J gene: TRBJ2-3; CDR3 DNA: TGTGCCAGCTCACGAGTAGGCACAGATACGCAGTATTTT; CDR3 protein: CASSRVGTDTQYF
D gene: TRBD1; V gene: TRBV18; clone size: .; J gene: TRBJ2-1; CDR3 DNA: TGTGCCAGCTCACCCGACAGGGGGGATGAGCAGTTCTTC; CDR3 protein: CASSPDRGDEQFF
D gene: TRBD1; V gene: TRBV19; clone size: once; J gene: TRBJ1-4; CDR3 DNA: TGTGCCAGTAGTCGTCGACAGGGGTTTACTGAAAAACTGTTTTTT; CDR3 protein: CASSRRQGFTEKLFF
D gene: TRBD1; V gene: TRBV3-1/TRBV3-2; clone size: .; J gene: TRBJ1-2; CDR3 DNA: TGTGCCAGCAGCCACGGGACAGCTAACTATGGCTACACCTTC; CDR3 protein: CASSHGTANYGYTF
D gene: TRBD2; V gene: TRBV9; clone size: few; J gene: TRBJ2-7; CDR3 DNA: TGTGCCAGCAGCCCAGGACTAGCGGGCCGAGGGGAAGAGCAGTACTTC; CDR3 protein: CASSPGLAGRGEEQYF
D gene: .; V gene: TRBV19; clone size: .; J gene: TRBJ2-2; CDR3 DNA: TGTGCCACCCGCCGACGGAGGGGGCCTGACACCGGGGAGCTGTTTTTT; CDR3 protein: CATRRRRGPDTGELFF
D gene: .; V gene: TRBV7-9; clone size: .; J gene: TRBJ2-3; CDR3 DNA: TGTGCCAGCAGCTACCAAACTAGTCCCCCCACAGATACGCAGTATTTT; CDR3 protein: CASSYQTSPPTDTQYF
D gene: TRBD1; V gene: TRBV7-9; clone size: once; J gene: TRBJ1-2; CDR3 DNA: TGTGCCAGCAGCCATACGGCGGCGGCGCGGCAGGGGGTTTACTATGGCTACACCTTC; CDR3 protein: CASSHTAAARQGVYYGYTF
D gene: .; V gene: TRBV5-1; clone size: .; J gene: TRBJ1-1; CDR3 DNA: TGCGCCAGCAGCTTGGCTGGGGGGGCTATCAAATACACTGAAGCTTTCTTT; CDR3 protein: CASSLAGGAIKYTEAFF
D gene: .; V gene: TRBV11-2; clone size: .; J gene: TRBJ2-7; CDR3 DNA: TGTGCCAGCAGCTTGGAGAGGTCGGGAAACGAGCAGTACTTC; CDR3 protein: CASSLERSGNEQYF
D gene: TRBD1; V gene: TRBV9; clone size: .; J gene: TRBJ2-3; CDR3 DNA: TGTGCCAGCAGCTCTCCGGGACAGGCAAGCAGAGATACGCAGTATTTT; CDR3 protein: CASSSPGQASRDTQYF
D gene: TRBD1; V gene: TRBV24-1; clone size: .; J gene: TRBJ2-2; CDR3 DNA: TGTGCCACCAGTGACCAGACAGGGTGGGACACCGGGGAGCTGTTTTTT; CDR3 protein: CATSDQTGWDTGELFF
D gene: .; V gene: TRBV6-5; clone size: .; J gene: TRBJ2-1; CDR3 DNA: TGTGCCAGCAGTTACCGACTACCCCGGGAGCAGTTCTTC; CDR3 protein: CASSYRLPREQFF
D gene: TRBD1; V gene: TRBV6-5; clone size: .; J gene: TRBJ1-2; CDR3 DNA: TGTGCCAGCAGCAGACAGGGTAGGGATGGCTACACCTTC; CDR3 protein: CASSRQGRDGYTF
D gene: .; V gene: TRBV5-1; clone size: .; J gene: TRBJ2-4; CDR3 DNA: TGCGCCAGCAGCTTATCCTCGGGAGCCAAAAACATTCAGTACTTC; CDR3 protein: CASSLSSGAKNIQYF
D gene: .; V gene: TRBV25-1; clone size: .; J gene: TRBJ2-2; CDR3 DNA: TGTGCCAGCAGCGCTCACTTCGCGAACACCGGGGAGCTGTTTTTT; CDR3 protein: CASSAHFANTGELFF
D gene: TRBD1; V gene: TRBV6-5; clone size: .; J gene: TRBJ2-3; CDR3 DNA: TGTGCCAGCAGTTCAGGGGGCGGCACAGATACGCAGTATTTT; CDR3 protein: CASSSGGGTDTQYF
D gene: .; V gene: TRBV9; clone size: .; J gene: TRBJ2-5; CDR3 DNA: TGTGCCAGCAGCTTCTCGGCGGGGACCCAGTACTTC; CDR3 protein: CASSFSAGTQYF
D gene: .; V gene: TRBV5-1; clone size: .; J gene: TRBJ2-7; CDR3 DNA: TGCGCCAGCAGCTTGGTGGCCCCCTACGAGCAGTACTTC; CDR3 protein: CASSLVAPYEQYF
D gene: .; V gene: TRBV7-8; clone size: .; J gene: TRBJ2-1; CDR3 DNA: TGTGCCAGCAGCTTTCGAATTGGGTTGACTGGGAATGAGCAGTTCTTC; CDR3 protein: CASSFRIGLTGNEQFF
D gene: .; V gene: TRBV27; clone size: .; J gene: TRBJ1-6; CDR3 DNA: TGTGCCAGCAGTACTCTAGGGGCTTCACCCCTCCACTTT; CDR3 protein: CASSTLGASPLHF
D gene: .; V gene: TRBV18; clone size: .; J gene: TRBJ1-4; CDR3 DNA: TGTGCCAGCTCACCTCGAAGCAGGGAAAATGAAAAACTGTTTTTT; CDR3 protein: CASSPRSRENEKLFF
D gene: .; V gene: TRBV5-1; clone size: .; J gene: TRBJ1-3; CDR3 DNA: TGCGCCAGTCGAGAGGGCACTGGAAACACCATATATTTT; CDR3 protein: CASREGTGNTIYF
D gene: TRBD1; V gene: TRBV28; clone size: .; J gene: TRBJ1-4; CDR3 DNA: TGTGCCAGCAGTTTATGGCGCGGACAGGGTACAACTAATGAAAAACTGTTTTTT; CDR3 protein: CASSLWRGQGTTNEKLFF
D gene: TRBD2; V gene: TRBV4-1; clone size: .; J gene: TRBJ2-7; CDR3 DNA: TGCGCCAGCAGCCCTGGACTAGCGGGACCCCACGAGCAGTACTTC; CDR3 protein: CASSPGLAGPHEQYF
D gene: .; V gene: TRBV9; clone size: .; J gene: TRBJ1-3; CDR3 DNA: TGTGCCAGCAGCGTCCCTAGCTCTGGAAACACCATATATTTT; CDR3 protein: CASSVPSSGNTIYF
D gene: TRBD2; V gene: TRBV7-9; clone size: .; J gene: TRBJ2-3; CDR3 DNA: TGTGCCAGCAGCTTAGCGGCTAGCGGCAGCACAGATACGCAGTATTTT; CDR3 protein: CASSLAASGSTDTQYF
D gene: .; V gene: TRBV9; clone size: .; J gene: TRBJ1-1; CDR3 DNA: TGTGCCAGCAGCGTAACTCAGGGGAGCACTGAAGCTTTCTTT; CDR3 protein: CASSVTQGSTEAFF
D gene: .; V gene: TRBV24-1; clone size: .; J gene: TRBJ2-2; CDR3 DNA: TGTGCCACCAGTGACCCTTCGGGGACCGGGGAGCTGTTTTTT; CDR3 protein: CATSDPSGTGELFF
D gene: .; V gene: TRBV27; clone size: .; J gene: TRBJ1-2; CDR3 DNA: TGTGCCAGCAGTTTTCGCCCCACACAGAACTATGGCTACACCTTC; CDR3 protein: CASSFRPTQNYGYTF
D gene: .; V gene: TRBV5-1; clone size: few; J gene: TRBJ1-1; CDR3 DNA: TGCGCCAGCAGCTTGGGCGGTGAAGCTTTCTTT; CDR3 protein: CASSLGGEAFF
D gene: TRBD2; V gene: TRBV5-4; clone size: .; J gene: TRBJ2-5; CDR3 DNA: TGTGCCAGCAGACCCTCCAACGGGGGGCAAGAGACCCAGTACTTC; CDR3 protein: CASRPSNGGQETQYF
D gene: TRBD1; V gene: TRBV30; clone size: .; J gene: TRBJ1-4; CDR3 DNA: TGTGCCTGGAGTGTACGTGGTGCGGGGACAGGGAGAGAAAAACTGTTTTTT; CDR3 protein: CAWSVRGAGTGREKLFF
D gene: .; V gene: TRBV6-5; clone size: once; J gene: TRBJ1-2; CDR3 DNA: TGTGCCAGCAGTACAGGATCTGGGCTTTGGGGCTACACCTTC; CDR3 protein: CASSTGSGLWGYTF
D gene: TRBD2; V gene: TRBV5-1; clone size: .; J gene: TRBJ2-3; CDR3 DNA: TGCGCCAGCAGCTCGGGACTAGCGGGGGGGCCGTTAAATACGCAGTATTTT; CDR3 protein: CASSSGLAGGPLNTQYF